This entry describes one TCR beta chain. This sample stems from a study of blood T cell repertoires in COVID-19. Across the study: The samples span acute and convalescent COVID-19 from the United States, Italy and Spain.

V lost 5 bases to trimming and J lost 6 bases, with 10 bases between them. The CDR3 covers 13 residues. Germline V gene data show CDR1 as PRHDT and CDR2 as FYEKMQ (reference sequence). Produced via immunoSEQ multiplex PCR; TCRdb's table is partial and in-frame only. The top ten clones hold 4.5% to 6.5% of a sample with fewer than 300,000 clones, over 70% of them seen once. The clonotype comes from a man older than 75 with acute or convalescent COVID-19. The genes are TRBV13 and TRBJ2-2; a weak D match, TRBD1 (6 bases). Material: peripheral blood. The CDR3 spells CASSPQGSGELFF. CDR3 DNA: TGTGCCAGCAGCCCACAGGGATCCGGGGAGCTGTTTTTT.